The rows below give T cell receptor beta chains drawn from one sample of a study of shared clonotypes between healthy human individuals. The repertoire was sequenced with immunoSEQ multiplex PCR; TCRdb's copy has only in-frame clones and lacks some. Of roughly 2,000,000 clones in the sample, 90% to 95% were seen once. Sample: naive CD8+ T cells from PBMCs. Receptors originate from a young man in good health. Some clones in this sample may be carry-over from other donors' samples. The CDR3 runs from the conserved cysteine through the conserved F or W. Fields, in order: V gene, J gene, D gene, clone size, CDR3 protein, CDR3 DNA. The D gene is left open where the match is weak. Clone sizes are given selectively: once, few, many, or a class where the clone is expanded.

v_call: TRBV19; j_call: TRBJ2-5; d_call: TRBD1; clone_size: .; cdr3_aa: CASSIRGQGAETQYF; cdr3_nt: TGTGCCAGTAGTATTAGGGGCCAGGGGGCAGAGACCCAGTACTTC
v_call: TRBV21-1; j_call: TRBJ2-2; d_call: .; clone_size: .; cdr3_aa: CASSKPRTSGGPPPVTGELFF; cdr3_nt: TGTGCCAGCAGCAAACCGAGGACTAGCGGGGGACCTCCACCAGTTACCGGGGAGCTGTTTTTT
v_call: TRBV27; j_call: TRBJ2-3; d_call: .; clone_size: .; cdr3_aa: CASSLIGPSGTDTQYF; cdr3_nt: TGTGCCAGCAGTTTAATCGGTCCTAGCGGCACAGATACGCAGTATTTT
v_call: TRBV28; j_call: TRBJ2-5; d_call: TRBD1; clone_size: .; cdr3_aa: CASKLQGAGETQYF; cdr3_nt: TGTGCCAGCAAGCTACAGGGGGCGGGTGAGACCCAGTACTTC
v_call: TRBV12-5; j_call: TRBJ1-1; d_call: .; clone_size: .; cdr3_aa: CASGLVPQGMNTEAFF; cdr3_nt: TGTGCTAGTGGTTTGGTACCCCAGGGGATGAACACTGAAGCTTTCTTT
v_call: TRBV5-1; j_call: TRBJ1-1; d_call: TRBD1; clone_size: .; cdr3_aa: CASSLDRGTEAFF; cdr3_nt: TGCGCCAGCAGCTTGGACAGGGGAACTGAAGCTTTCTTT
v_call: TRBV19; j_call: TRBJ1-5; d_call: .; clone_size: .; cdr3_aa: CASTGILGEQPQHF; cdr3_nt: TGTGCCAGTACCGGAATTCTAGGGGAGCAGCCCCAGCATTTT
v_call: TRBV18; j_call: TRBJ2-1; d_call: TRBD2; clone_size: .; cdr3_aa: CASSLPGLAGGPEQFF; cdr3_nt: TGTGCCAGCTCACTCCCGGGACTAGCGGGAGGGCCTGAGCAGTTCTTC
v_call: TRBV7-9; j_call: TRBJ2-1; d_call: .; clone_size: .; cdr3_aa: CASSTYRDLYNEQFF; cdr3_nt: TGTGCCAGCAGCACTTACAGGGACCTATACAATGAGCAGTTCTTC
v_call: TRBV28; j_call: TRBJ2-7; d_call: .; clone_size: .; cdr3_aa: CASRWGVRAYEQYF; cdr3_nt: TGTGCCAGCAGATGGGGGGTTAGGGCCTACGAGCAGTACTTC
v_call: TRBV9; j_call: TRBJ1-1; d_call: .; clone_size: few; cdr3_aa: CASSVAGNEAFF; cdr3_nt: TGTGCCAGCAGCGTAGCGGGGAATGAAGCTTTCTTT
v_call: TRBV7-8; j_call: TRBJ1-3; d_call: .; clone_size: .; cdr3_aa: CASSLARGGSGNTIYF; cdr3_nt: TGTGCCAGCAGCTTAGCTCGGGGTGGCTCTGGAAACACCATATATTTT
v_call: TRBV7-9; j_call: TRBJ2-3; d_call: .; clone_size: .; cdr3_aa: CASSELQEWDTDTQYF; cdr3_nt: TGTGCCAGCAGCGAACTACAGGAATGGGACACAGATACGCAGTATTTT
v_call: TRBV20-1; j_call: TRBJ2-2; d_call: .; clone_size: .; cdr3_aa: CSVRETGELFF; cdr3_nt: TGCAGTGTACGGGAAACCGGGGAGCTGTTTTTT
v_call: TRBV7-8; j_call: TRBJ1-2; d_call: .; clone_size: .; cdr3_aa: CASSPARGEGYTF; cdr3_nt: TGTGCCAGCTCCCCAGCCCGGGGGGAGGGCTACACCTTC
v_call: TRBV6-4; j_call: TRBJ2-2; d_call: .; clone_size: .; cdr3_aa: CASSQTPFSGELFF; cdr3_nt: TGTGCCAGCAGTCAGACCCCTTTCTCCGGGGAGCTGTTTTTT
v_call: TRBV28; j_call: TRBJ1-1; d_call: .; clone_size: .; cdr3_aa: CASRARNTEAFF; cdr3_nt: TGTGCCAGCCGTGCCAGGAACACTGAAGCTTTCTTT
v_call: TRBV11-2; j_call: TRBJ2-7; d_call: .; clone_size: .; cdr3_aa: CASSPRLVRAYEQYF; cdr3_nt: TGTGCCAGCAGCCCAAGGCTCGTGCGGGCCTACGAGCAGTACTTC
v_call: TRBV28; j_call: TRBJ2-7; d_call: .; clone_size: .; cdr3_aa: CASRLTLTSGEQYF; cdr3_nt: TGTGCCAGCAGGTTGACCCTTACGTCGGGCGAGCAGTACTTC
v_call: TRBV27; j_call: TRBJ2-3; d_call: TRBD2; clone_size: .; cdr3_aa: CASSLLLAGGPGDTQYF; cdr3_nt: TGTGCCAGCAGTTTATTACTAGCGGGAGGGCCGGGGGATACGCAGTATTTT
v_call: TRBV10-3; j_call: TRBJ2-7; d_call: .; clone_size: .; cdr3_aa: CAISVDPYEQYF; cdr3_nt: TGTGCCATCAGTGTCGACCCTTACGAGCAGTACTTC
v_call: TRBV11-2; j_call: TRBJ2-1; d_call: .; clone_size: .; cdr3_aa: CASSFLSGVGEQFF; cdr3_nt: TGTGCCAGCAGCTTTCTAAGCGGTGTGGGTGAGCAGTTCTTC
v_call: TRBV11-2; j_call: TRBJ2-7; d_call: .; clone_size: .; cdr3_aa: CASSLGPGPRAYEQYF; cdr3_nt: TGTGCCAGCAGCTTAGGACCGGGGCCCCGGGCCTACGAGCAGTACTTC
v_call: TRBV27; j_call: TRBJ2-7; d_call: TRBD2; clone_size: .; cdr3_aa: CASSLVLAGGPYEQYF; cdr3_nt: TGTGCCAGCAGCCTAGTGCTAGCGGGAGGGCCATACGAGCAGTACTTC
v_call: TRBV21-1; j_call: TRBJ2-7; d_call: .; clone_size: .; cdr3_aa: CASSATSGRYEQYF; cdr3_nt: TGTGCCAGCAGCGCGACTAGCGGGAGGTACGAGCAGTACTTC
v_call: TRBV19; j_call: TRBJ1-1; d_call: .; clone_size: few; cdr3_aa: CASSTNTEAFF; cdr3_nt: TGTGCCAGTAGCACTAACACTGAAGCTTTCTTT
v_call: TRBV12-5; j_call: TRBJ1-2; d_call: .; clone_size: .; cdr3_aa: CASGLVGAIPYGYTF; cdr3_nt: TGTGCTAGTGGTTTGGTGGGGGCTATTCCCTATGGCTACACCTTC
v_call: TRBV19; j_call: TRBJ2-2; d_call: TRBD1; clone_size: .; cdr3_aa: CASRRQGLAGELFF; cdr3_nt: TGTGCCAGTAGACGACAGGGTCTTGCCGGGGAGCTGTTTTTT
v_call: TRBV4-1; j_call: TRBJ2-1; d_call: .; clone_size: .; cdr3_aa: CASSQEWGLEQFF; cdr3_nt: TGCGCCAGCAGCCAAGAGTGGGGGCTTGAGCAGTTCTTC
v_call: TRBV7-9; j_call: TRBJ2-4; d_call: .; clone_size: .; cdr3_aa: CASGGAKNIQYF; cdr3_nt: TGTGCCAGCGGGGGAGCCAAAAACATTCAGTACTTC
v_call: TRBV19; j_call: TRBJ1-5; d_call: .; clone_size: few; cdr3_aa: CASSPTGLHNQPQHF; cdr3_nt: TGTGCCAGTAGTCCAACGGGACTCCACAATCAGCCCCAGCATTTT
v_call: TRBV27; j_call: TRBJ1-2; d_call: .; clone_size: .; cdr3_aa: CASSLTPSGNYGYTF; cdr3_nt: TGTGCCAGCAGTTTAACGCCTTCAGGGAACTATGGCTACACCTTC
v_call: TRBV7-2; j_call: TRBJ2-7; d_call: TRBD1; clone_size: .; cdr3_aa: CASSLRTGTNPYEQYF; cdr3_nt: TGTGCCAGCAGCCTCCGGACAGGTACCAACCCATACGAGCAGTACTTC
v_call: TRBV5-1; j_call: TRBJ2-7; d_call: .; clone_size: .; cdr3_aa: CASSPLGGSSYEQYF; cdr3_nt: TGCGCCAGCAGCCCCTTAGGCGGAAGCTCCTACGAGCAGTACTTC
v_call: TRBV6-5; j_call: TRBJ1-1; d_call: .; clone_size: .; cdr3_aa: CASMGGDTEAFF; cdr3_nt: TGTGCCAGCATGGGGGGGGACACTGAAGCTTTCTTT